This TCR beta chain was documented in a study of blood T cell repertoires in COVID-19. In the study overall: Samples of COVID-19 (acute and convalescent) were obtained from the United States, Italy and Spain. Sources were T cells, B-cell-depleted T cells, or PBMCs; the material itself was cDNA or gDNA.

Per the authors' pipeline: Estimation of nucleated cell counts was performed using reference gene primer amplification. Method: immunoSEQ multiplex PCR; TCRdb's copy keeps in-frame clones and lacks some. For V, J and clone size, that table is used; D and trimming come from the DNA. The sample holds 100,000 or so clones, around four fifths seen once. The sequenced sample consisted of peripheral blood. The TCR originated in a human donor in a cohort sampled during active COVID-19.

CDR3 nucleotide sequence: TGTGCCAGCAGTGATATGAGCACAGATACGCAGTATTTT. Protein: CASSDMSTDTQYF. The chain has TRBV25-1 and TRBJ2-3, with D unclear. The CDR3 runs to 13 residues. The V gene's germline CDR1 is MGHDK and CDR2 SYGVNS. The V end lost 3 bases, the J end lost 0 bases, and 4 bases lay between the germline ends.